This is a list of T cell receptor beta chains from one sample in a study of Graves' ophthalmopathy and Graves' hyperthyroidism. TCRdb fed the multiplex PCR reads into MiXCR, producing one record per CDR3 protein. The sample holds a few hundred thousand distinct CDR3 sequences, under 45% seen once. The sequencing input was peripheral blood or thyroid tissue (not recorded which). Every receptor here comes from an adult man with Graves' hyperthyroidism. The CDR3 runs from the conserved cysteine through the conserved F or W. D genes are given only for firm matches. The size field is filled for only some rows; it gives once, few, many or a size class.

v_call,j_call,clone_size,d_call,cdr3_aa,cdr3_nt
TRBV19,TRBJ2-2,NA,NA,CASSIVEYTGELFF,TGTGCCAGTAGTATCGTGGAATACACCGGGGAGCTGTTTTTT
TRBV25-1,TRBJ1-1,NA,NA,CASSIGDEAFF,TGTGCCAGCAGCATAGGGGATGAAGCTTTCTTT
TRBV18,TRBJ1-1,NA,NA,CASSPGYLTEAFF,TGTGCCAGCTCACCGGGGTATCTCACTGAAGCTTTCTTT
TRBV7-9,TRBJ1-5,many,NA,CASSLGSGNGNQPQHF,TGTGCCAGCAGCCTAGGATCCGGTAACGGCAATCAGCCCCAGCATTTT
TRBV7-2,TRBJ2-5,few,TRBD2,CASSLEAGLGQKTQYF,TGTGCCAGCAGCTTAGAAGCCGGACTAGGTCAGAAGACCCAGTACTTC
TRBV2,TRBJ2-5,NA,TRBD1,CASSQTGVQETQYF,TGTGCCAGCAGTCAGACAGGGGTACAAGAGACCCAGTACTTC
TRBV5-1,TRBJ1-1,NA,TRBD1,CASSLGTGGYVNTEAFF,TGCGCCAGCAGCTTGGGGACAGGGGGCTATGTAAACACTGAGGCTTTCTTT
TRBV2,TRBJ1-6,NA,TRBD1,CASSRPTRTGVTYNSPLHF,TGTGCCAGCAGTCGACCTACGAGGACAGGGGTAACCTATAATTCACCCCTCCACTTT
TRBV11-2,TRBJ2-5,NA,NA,CASSARTGPQETQYF,TGTGCCAGCAGCGCCAGGACTGGTCCCCAAGAGACCCAGTACTTC
TRBV11-2,TRBJ1-6,many,TRBD1,CASSFGKTGWDNSPLHF,TGTGCCAGCAGCTTTGGGAAGACAGGGTGGGATAATTCACCCCTCCACTTT
TRBV10-3,TRBJ2-7,NA,NA,CAISERESAYEQYF,TGTGCCATCAGTGAGCGGGAGTCAGCCTACGAGCAGTACTTC
TRBV9,TRBJ2-5,many,TRBD2,CASSVTSGNQETQYF,TGTGCCAGCAGCGTCACTAGCGGCAACCAAGAGACCCAGTACTTC
TRBV7-9,TRBJ1-5,NA,TRBD1,CASSFRDRVNQPQHF,TGTGCCAGCAGCTTCCGGGACAGGGTCAATCAGCCCCAGCATTTT
TRBV7-3,TRBJ1-1,many,TRBD1,CASRVRQGTEAFF,TGTGCCAGCAGGGTTAGACAGGGAACTGAAGCTTTCTTT
TRBV6-5,TRBJ1-1,few,NA,CASKGSMNTEAFF,TGTGCCAGCAAGGGTAGTATGAACACTGAAGCTTTCTTT
TRBV7-6,TRBJ2-2,few,TRBD2,CASSMRTSGAGELFF,TGTGCCAGCAGCATGCGGACTAGCGGAGCCGGGGAGCTGTTTTTT